The clone carrying this TCR beta chain has more than one count but fewer than ten. Its antigen is unknown. These data are taken from a study of T cell repertoires in cytomegalovirus infection. Looking at the study overall: It can be stated that public TCR beta signatures indicated CMV infection as well as a matching HLA type. Findings and caveats of the study: Cumulative public TCR beta family frequency identified carriers of CMV plus the relevant HLA. CMV-specific HLA-C-restricted TCR beta clonotypes dominated the ex vivo response.

Each CDR3 protein gets one entry after TCRdb re-called the reads with MiXCR. The sample lists about 130,000 distinct CDR3 sequences; roughly 25% were seen once. This receptor was identified in a human donor in good health (CMV status not recorded). Some clones in this sample may be carry-over from other donors' samples. Sequencing was carried out using PBMCs, sequenced either directly or after in vitro stimulation (not recorded which).

CDR3 protein: CASSALGAGETQYF. DNA of the CDR3: TGTGCCAGCAGCGCACTAGGGGCCGGGGAGACCCAGTACTTC. The genes are TRBV12-3 or TRBV12-4 and TRBJ2-5; D possibly uses TRBD1 or TRBD2 (5 bases each). Trimming took off 6 bases at V and 5 bases at J, with 16 bases between the two ends. The CDR3 is 14 amino acids.